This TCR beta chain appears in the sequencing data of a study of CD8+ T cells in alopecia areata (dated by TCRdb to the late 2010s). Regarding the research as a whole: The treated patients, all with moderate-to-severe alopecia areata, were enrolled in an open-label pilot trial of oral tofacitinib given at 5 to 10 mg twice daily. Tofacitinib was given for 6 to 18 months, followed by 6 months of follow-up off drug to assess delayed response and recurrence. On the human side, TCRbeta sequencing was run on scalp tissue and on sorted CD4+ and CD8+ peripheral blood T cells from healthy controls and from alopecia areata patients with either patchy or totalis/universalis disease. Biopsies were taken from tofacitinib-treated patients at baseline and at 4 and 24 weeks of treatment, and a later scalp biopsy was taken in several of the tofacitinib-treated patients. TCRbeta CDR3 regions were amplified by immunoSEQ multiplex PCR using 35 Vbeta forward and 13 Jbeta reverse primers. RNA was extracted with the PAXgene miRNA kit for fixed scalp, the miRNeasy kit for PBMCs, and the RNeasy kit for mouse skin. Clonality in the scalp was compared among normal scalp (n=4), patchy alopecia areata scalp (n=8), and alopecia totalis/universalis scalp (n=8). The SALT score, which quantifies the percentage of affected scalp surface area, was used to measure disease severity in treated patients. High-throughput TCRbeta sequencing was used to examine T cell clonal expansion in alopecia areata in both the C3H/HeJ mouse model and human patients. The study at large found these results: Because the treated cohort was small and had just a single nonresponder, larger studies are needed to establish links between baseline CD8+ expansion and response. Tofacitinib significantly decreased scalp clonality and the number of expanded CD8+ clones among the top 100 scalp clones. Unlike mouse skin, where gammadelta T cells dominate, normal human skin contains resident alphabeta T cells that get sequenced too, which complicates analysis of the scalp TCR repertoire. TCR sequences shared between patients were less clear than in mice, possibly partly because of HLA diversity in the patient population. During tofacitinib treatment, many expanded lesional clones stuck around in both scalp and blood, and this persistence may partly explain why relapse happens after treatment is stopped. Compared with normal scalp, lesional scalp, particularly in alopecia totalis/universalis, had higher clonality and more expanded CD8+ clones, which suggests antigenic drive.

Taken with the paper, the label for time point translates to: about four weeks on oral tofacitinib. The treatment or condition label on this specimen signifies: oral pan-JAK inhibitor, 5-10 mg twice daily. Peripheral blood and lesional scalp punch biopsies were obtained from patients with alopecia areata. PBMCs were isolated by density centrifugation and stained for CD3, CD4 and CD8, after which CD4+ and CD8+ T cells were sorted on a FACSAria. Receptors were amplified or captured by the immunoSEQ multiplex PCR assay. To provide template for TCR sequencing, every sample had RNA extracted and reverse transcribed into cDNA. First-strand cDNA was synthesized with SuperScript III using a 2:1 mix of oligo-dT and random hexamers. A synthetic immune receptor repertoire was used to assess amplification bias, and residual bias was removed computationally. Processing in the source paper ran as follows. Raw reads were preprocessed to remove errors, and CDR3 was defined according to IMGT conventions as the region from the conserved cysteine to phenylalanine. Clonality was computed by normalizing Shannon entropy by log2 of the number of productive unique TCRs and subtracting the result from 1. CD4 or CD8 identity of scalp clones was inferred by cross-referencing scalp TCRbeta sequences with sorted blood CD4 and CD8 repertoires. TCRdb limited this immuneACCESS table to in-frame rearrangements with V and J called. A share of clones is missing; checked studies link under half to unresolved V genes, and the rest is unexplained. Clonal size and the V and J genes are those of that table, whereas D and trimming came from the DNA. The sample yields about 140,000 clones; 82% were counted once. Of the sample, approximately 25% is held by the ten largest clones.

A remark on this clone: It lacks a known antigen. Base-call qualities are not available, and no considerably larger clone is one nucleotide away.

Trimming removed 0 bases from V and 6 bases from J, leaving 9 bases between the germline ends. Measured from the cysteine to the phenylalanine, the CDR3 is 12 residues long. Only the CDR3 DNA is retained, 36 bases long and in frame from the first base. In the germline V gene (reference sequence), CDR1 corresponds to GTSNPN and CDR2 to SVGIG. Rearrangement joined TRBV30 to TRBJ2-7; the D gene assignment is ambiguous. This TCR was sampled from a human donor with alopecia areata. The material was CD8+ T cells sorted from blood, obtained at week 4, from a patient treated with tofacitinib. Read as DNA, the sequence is TGTGCCTGGAGTGTATACACGCCCGAGCAGTACTTC. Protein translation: CAWSVYTPEQYF.